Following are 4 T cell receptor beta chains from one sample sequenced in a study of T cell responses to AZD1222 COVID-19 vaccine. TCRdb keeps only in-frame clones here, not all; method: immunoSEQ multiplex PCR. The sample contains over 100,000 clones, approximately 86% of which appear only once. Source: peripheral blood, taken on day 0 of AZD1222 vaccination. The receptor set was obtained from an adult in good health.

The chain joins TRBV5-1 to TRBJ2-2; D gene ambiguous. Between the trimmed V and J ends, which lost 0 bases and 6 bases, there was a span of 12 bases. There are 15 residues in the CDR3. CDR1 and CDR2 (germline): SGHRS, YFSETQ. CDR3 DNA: TGCGCCAGCAGCTTGGGCCTTAGCCGGGCCGGGGAGCTGTTTTTT. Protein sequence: CASSLGLSRAGELFF. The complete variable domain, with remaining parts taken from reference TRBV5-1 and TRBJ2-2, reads KAGVTQTPRYLIKTRGQQVTLSCSPISGHRSVSWYQQTPGQGLQFLFEYFSETQRNKGNFPGRFSGRQFSNSRSEMNVSTLELGDSALYLCASSLGLSRAGELFFGEGSRLTVL.

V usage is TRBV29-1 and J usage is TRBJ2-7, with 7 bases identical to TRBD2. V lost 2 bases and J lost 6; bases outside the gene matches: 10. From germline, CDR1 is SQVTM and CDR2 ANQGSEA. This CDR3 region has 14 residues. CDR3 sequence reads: CSVELMRGGIEQYF. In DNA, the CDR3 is TGCAGCGTTGAACTCATGAGGGGAGGGATCGAGCAGTACTTC.

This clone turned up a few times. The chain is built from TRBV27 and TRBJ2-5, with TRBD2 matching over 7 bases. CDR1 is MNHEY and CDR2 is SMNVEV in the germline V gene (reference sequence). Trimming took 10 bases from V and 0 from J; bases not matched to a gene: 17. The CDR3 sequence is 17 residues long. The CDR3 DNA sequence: TGTGCCACCAAAACTTCCCCGACTAGCCAGTACCAAGAGACCCAGTACTTC. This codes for CATKTSPTSQYQETQYF.

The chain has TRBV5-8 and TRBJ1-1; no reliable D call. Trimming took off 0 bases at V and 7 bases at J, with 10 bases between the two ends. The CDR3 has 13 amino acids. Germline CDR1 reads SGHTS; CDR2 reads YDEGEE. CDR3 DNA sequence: TGTGCCAGCAGCTTGGTCGCCTGGGATGAAGCTTTCTTT. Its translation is CASSLVAWDEAFF.